The 14 T cell receptor beta chains below all came from one sample that was sequenced in a study of blood T cell repertoires in COVID-19. Produced via immunoSEQ multiplex PCR; TCRdb's table is partial and in-frame only. Among about 210,000 clones listed, around 87% were seen once. Sequenced sample: PBMCs or T cells enriched from blood (not recorded which). These receptors were collected from a man aged 25-45 years in a cohort exposed to, infected with or recovered from COVID-19 (not recorded which).

The genes are TRBV5-4 and TRBJ2-7, with 7 nucleotides matching TRBD2. V dropped 3 bases and J dropped 1; count of bases not matched to a gene: 4. This CDR3 has 14 amino acids. Germline V gene sequence: CDR1 SGHNT, CDR2 YYREEE (reference sequence). The CDR3 protein is CASSSLAQSYEQYF. CDR3 sequence (DNA): TGTGCCAGCAGCTCACTAGCGCAGTCCTACGAGCAGTACTTC.

V usage is TRBV7-9 and J usage is TRBJ2-7; a possible D gene is TRBD1 (6 bases). Germline CDR1 SEHNR, CDR2 FQNEAQ (reference sequence). V gave up 5 bases and J gave up 3 bases, with 11 bases separating them. The CDR3 runs to 13 residues. The CDR3 DNA follows: TGTGCCAGCAGCCCGGGACAAGGCTACGAGCAGTACTTC. It is translated as CASSPGQGYEQYF.

At least ten counts were recorded for this clone. V and J are TRBV4-2 and TRBJ2-6; 7 bases align to TRBD1. Germline assignment: CDR1 LGHNA and CDR2 YNFKEQ. V gave up 3 bases and J gave up 0 bases; unmatched junction bases: 8. This CDR3 has 18 residues. In DNA form, the CDR3 reads TGTGCCAGCAGCCAGTACGGGACAGCAGACTCTGGGGCCAACGTCCTGACTTTC. Translating it yields CASSQYGTADSGANVLTF.

This clone was counted once. V gene TRBV29-1 combines with J gene TRBJ2-3; 15 bases fit TRBD2. CDR3 size: 15 residues. Germline assignment: CDR1 SQVTM and CDR2 ANQGSEA. V shed 3 bases, J shed 6 bases, and the junction held 4 bases outside the gene matches. For the CDR3, the DNA is TGCAGCGTTGAGCGTGGGACTAGCGGGAGGGATACGCAGTATTTT. Translated: CSVERGTSGRDTQYF.

V usage is TRBV19 and J usage is TRBJ2-3; 12 nucleotides line up with TRBD1. V trimming: 4 bases; J trimming: 5 bases; junction bases outside the gene matches: 7. Germline V lookup: CDR1 LNHDA, CDR2 SQIVND (reference sequence). The CDR3 extends over 16 amino acids. The CDR3 DNA reads TGTGCCAGTAGTAATACTCGGGACAGGGGGCGAGATACGCAGTATTTT. Translated: CASSNTRDRGRDTQYF.

This chain links TRBV19 with TRBJ1-1; 7 bases agree with TRBD1. The CDR3 spans 17 residues. Per germline, CDR1 LNHDA and CDR2 SQIVND (reference sequence). Trimming removed 8 bases from V and 0 bases from J; junction bases left unmatched: 15. The CDR3 coding sequence is TGTGCCAGTCCCCCAACCCTGGGACAGAGTCTGAACACTGAAGCTTTCTTT. Protein sequence: CASPPTLGQSLNTEAFF.

The chain combines TRBV11-2 with TRBJ2-7; a weak D match, TRBD2 (6 bases). CDR3 size: 15 residues. With 1 base removed from V and 4 bases from J, the gap between germline ends came to 14 bases. Germline lookup yields CDR1 SGHAT and CDR2 FQNNGV. In nucleotides, the CDR3 is TGTGCCAGCAGCTTAGGTAGCGGACCCTTTTACGAGCAGTACTTC. This sequence encodes CASSLGSGPFYEQYF.

The rearrangement uses TRBV5-1 and TRBJ2-1, with D perhaps TRBD1 (5 bases). The V gene lost 4 bases and the J gene lost 6 bases, with 26 bases spanning the gap. Looked up from germline, CDR1 is SGHRS and CDR2 is YFSETQ. CDR3 length equals 18 residues. The CDR3 here is CASSMSTLQGKTFNEQFF. The CDR3 nucleotides are TGCGCCAGCAGCATGTCAACTCTCCAGGGTAAAACGTTCAATGAGCAGTTCTTC.

This sequence joins TRBV11-2 and TRBJ1-3; tentative D call: TRBD1 (6 bases). Per germline, CDR1 SGHAT and CDR2 FQNNGV. V lost 4 bases to trimming and J lost 6 bases, with 13 bases between them. This CDR3 spans 14 amino acids. Written as DNA, the CDR3 is TGTGCCAGCAGCTCACTACAGGGTAAAAACACCATATATTTT. Protein sequence: CASSSLQGKNTIYF.

The genes are TRBV6-5 and TRBJ2-7, with D possibly being TRBD2 (5 bases). The CDR3 consists of 14 residues. V lost 6 bases and J lost 6, with 18 bases in between. Germline V gene data show CDR1 as MNHEY and CDR2 as SVGAGI. The CDR3 DNA is TGTGCCAGCAGCATGGAGGTCCATGGCCGCGAGCAGTACTTC. Amino acid sequence: CASSMEVHGREQYF.

The chain couples TRBV7-3 to TRBJ2-1, with D perhaps matching TRBD2 (5 bases). Trimming left V 2 bases short and J 6 bases short, with 11 bases between. CDR1 is SGHTA and CDR2 is FQGTGA in the germline V gene. The CDR3 has 14 amino acids. The CDR3 here is CASSLGGQFNEQFF. In DNA, the CDR3 is TGTGCCAGCAGCTTAGGCGGGCAGTTCAATGAGCAGTTCTTC.

This clone came up once. V and J are TRBV27 and TRBJ2-7; 9 bases match TRBD1. CDR1 is MNHEY and CDR2 is SMNVEV in the germline V gene (reference sequence). The CDR3 is 14 amino acids. V trimming: 5 bases; J trimming: 4 bases; junction bases outside the gene matches: 6. CDR3 residues: CASSATTGGYEQYF. The CDR3 DNA reads as TGTGCCAGCAGTGCAACGACAGGGGGGTACGAGCAGTACTTC.

This clone was seen a single time. The chain links TRBV11-3 to TRBJ2-1; TRBD2 aligns across 8 bases. Germline V gives CDR1 SGHNT, CDR2 YENEEA. V was pared by 3 bases and J by 5 bases, with 12 bases of the junction left unmatched. The CDR3 covers 17 residues. CDR3 amino acids: CASSFSLAGGPDNEQFF. CDR3 nucleotide sequence: TGTGCCAGCAGCTTTTCCTTGGCGGGAGGCCCTGACAATGAGCAGTTCTTC.

V and J are TRBV6-5 and TRBJ1-1; D remains ambiguous. The CDR3 runs 14 residues. Trimming took 6 bases from V and 1 from J, leaving 12 bases between them. Germline V gives CDR1 MNHEY, CDR2 SVGAGI. CDR3 nucleotides: TGTGCCAGCAGAGCCTTCGGAGAGAACACTGAAGCTTTCTTT. Its protein is CASRAFGENTEAFF.